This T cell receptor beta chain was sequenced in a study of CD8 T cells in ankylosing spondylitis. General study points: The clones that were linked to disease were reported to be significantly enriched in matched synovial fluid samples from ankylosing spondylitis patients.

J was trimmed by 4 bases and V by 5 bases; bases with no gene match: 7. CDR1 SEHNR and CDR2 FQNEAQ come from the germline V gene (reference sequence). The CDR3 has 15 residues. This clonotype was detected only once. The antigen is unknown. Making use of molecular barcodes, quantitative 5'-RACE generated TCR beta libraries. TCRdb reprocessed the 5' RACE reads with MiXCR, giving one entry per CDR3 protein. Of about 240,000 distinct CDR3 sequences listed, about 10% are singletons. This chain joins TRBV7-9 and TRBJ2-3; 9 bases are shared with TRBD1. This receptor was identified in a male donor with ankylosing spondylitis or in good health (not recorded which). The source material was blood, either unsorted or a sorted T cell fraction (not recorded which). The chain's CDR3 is CASSRDRVVADTQYF. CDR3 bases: TGTGCCAGCAGCAGGGACAGGGTCGTCGCAGATACGCAGTATTTT.